Following are 15 T cell receptor beta chains from one sample sequenced in a study of control samples from healthy donors and cancer patients. TCRdb keeps only in-frame clones here, not all; method: immunoSEQ multiplex PCR. Seen here are approximately 90,000 clones, about 89% observed once, and the top ten hold roughly 21%. Sequenced input: blood. The source is a man aged 25 to 40 in good health.

This chain joins TRBV5-1 and TRBJ2-1, with TRBD2 matching 12 bases. The CDR3 is 16 residues long. Germline V CDR1 and CDR2: SGHRS, YFSETQ. Trimming at V came to 0 bases and at J to 12 bases, leaving 10 bases not matched to a gene. CDR3 sequence: CASSLASSGGAPRQFF. Here the CDR3 DNA reads TGCGCCAGCAGCTTGGCCTCTAGCGGGGGGGCCCCACGGCAGTTCTTC.

The chain joins TRBV5-6 to TRBJ2-5, with D perhaps TRBD1 (6 bases). Germline CDR1 is SGHDT and CDR2 is YYEEEE. Between the trimmed V and J ends, which lost 0 bases and 4 bases, there was a span of 10 bases. The CDR3 is made up of 14 amino acids. As DNA, the CDR3 is TGTGCCAGCAGCTTGGTACAGGGCTCAGAGACCCAGTACTTC. Residues: CASSLVQGSETQYF.

The chain recombines TRBV30 with TRBJ2-3; D gene uncertain. CDR3 length: 12 amino acids. CDR1 is GTSNPN, CDR2 SVGIG, per germline (reference sequence). Trimming cost V 5 bases and J 1 base, with 7 bases left between them. CDR3 DNA sequence: TGTGCCTGGTCGAAGGGCACAGATACGCAGTATTTT. Translating gives CAWSKGTDTQYF.

V and J are TRBV14 and TRBJ2-3, with D possibly TRBD1 on 6 matching bases. The germline CDR1 and CDR2 sequences are SGHDN and FVKESK. This CDR3 has 16 amino acids. Trimming pared 2 bases from V and 0 bases from J, leaving 12 bases between. Here the CDR3 DNA reads TGTGCCAGCAGCCAAACAGGGAGATCTAGCACAGATACGCAGTATTTT. Protein sequence: CASSQTGRSSTDTQYF.

This rearrangement joins TRBV4-1 to TRBJ2-3, with TRBD2 identical over 9 bases. Germline V gene lookup returns CDR1 MGHRA and CDR2 YSYEKL. With 4 bases clipped from V and 2 bases from J, the junction kept 13 bases outside the gene matches. This CDR3 region has 18 residues. CDR3 amino acids: CASSPRGVAGDDTDTQYF. The CDR3 DNA follows: TGCGCCAGCAGCCCCAGGGGTGTAGCGGGGGATGACACAGATACGCAGTATTTT.

The chain links TRBV5-6 to TRBJ1-1, with D unresolved. Germline V CDR1 and CDR2: SGHDT, YYEEEE. V was pared by 6 bases and J by 2 bases, with 11 bases between. CDR3 size: 13 residues. The CDR3 spells CASILSGNTEAFF. CDR3 nucleotides: TGTGCCAGCATCCTAAGCGGCAACACTGAAGCTTTCTTT.

The chain couples TRBV4-2 to TRBJ2-3; no firm D call. The CDR3 has 12 amino acids. Germline CDR1 reads LGHNA; CDR2 reads YNFKEQ. Trimming stripped 4 bases from V and 6 bases from J, with 8 bases between. The CDR3 reads CASSPEADTQYF. The CDR3 bases are TGTGCCAGCAGCCCAGAGGCGGATACGCAGTATTTT.

This chain connects TRBV7-2 to TRBJ2-3; possible D gene TRBD2, 7 bases. CDR1 is SGHTA and CDR2 is FQGNSA in the germline V gene. V lost 5 bases and J lost 3, with 15 bases in between. The CDR3 length is 15 residues. The CDR3 sequence is CASSGEGGVTDTQYF. CDR3 coding DNA: TGTGCCAGCAGCGGGGAAGGGGGGGTGACAGATACGCAGTATTTT.

In DNA form, the CDR3 reads TGCGCCAGCAGCTTGGATGGGGGTGGTCAGCCCCAGCATTTT. Its translation: CASSLDGGGQPQHF. The genes are TRBV5-1 and TRBJ1-5, with D perhaps TRBD1 (5 bases). Trimming left V 0 bases short and J 6 bases short, with 10 bases between. The germline V gene has CDR1 SGHRS and CDR2 YFSETQ. The CDR3 spans 14 residues. The variable domain in full, completed from reference TRBV5-1 and TRBJ1-5, reads KAGVTQTPRYLIKTRGQQVTLSCSPISGHRSVSWYQQTPGQGLQFLFEYFSETQRNKGNFPGRFSGRQFSNSRSEMNVSTLELGDSALYLCASSLDGGGQPQHFGDGTRLSIL.

The rearrangement joins TRBV30 to TRBJ1-2; possibly TRBD1 for D (6 bases). Germline V gene sequence: CDR1 GTSNPN, CDR2 SVGIG (reference sequence). The CDR3 has 13 residues. Trimming left V 3 bases short and J 0 bases short, with 8 bases between. The CDR3 region is CAWSPGANYGYTF. The CDR3 DNA reads TGTGCCTGGAGCCCAGGGGCTAACTATGGCTACACCTTC.

The chain employs TRBV4-1 and TRBJ1-4; TRBD1 might be the D (5 bases). The germline gives CDR1 MGHRA, CDR2 YSYEKL. The CDR3 is 14 amino acids. Trimming pared 1 base from V and 9 bases from J, leaving 12 bases between. CDR3 sequence reads: CASSQGWGDQKLFF. As DNA, the CDR3 is TGCGCCAGCAGCCAAGGTTGGGGGGACCAAAAACTGTTTTTT.

The DNA for the CDR3 is TGTGCCAGCTCACCATCCCAGGCGGGGGTGGAGACCCAGTACTTC. It codes for CASSPSQAGVETQYF. This chain uses TRBV18 with TRBJ2-5; TRBD2 matches 7 bases. The ends lost 2 bases at V and 5 bases at J; junction bases unmatched: 8. Germline V CDR1 and CDR2: KGHSH, LQKENI. The CDR3 loop spans 15 amino acids.

With regard to this clone: The sample contains more than one DNA sequence encoding this CDR3. V is TRBV4-1 and J is TRBJ1-2; perhaps TRBD1 as D (6 bases). This CDR3 has 15 amino acids. Germline CDR1 reads MGHRA; CDR2 reads YSYEKL. V shed 2 bases and J shed 4 bases, with 14 bases lying between them. The DNA of the CDR3 is TGCGCCAGCAGCCAAACAGGGAGCTTAACCTATGGCTACACCTTC. Protein: CASSQTGSLTYGYTF.

The chain employs TRBV7-2 and TRBJ2-7; 8 bases fit TRBD2. Germline V gene sequence: CDR1 SGHTA, CDR2 FQGNSA. J was trimmed by 3 bases and V by 5 bases; bases with no gene match: 6. The CDR3 has 14 residues. CDR3 in amino acids: CASSQSGTSYEQYF. In DNA, the CDR3 is TGTGCCAGCAGCCAGTCCGGGACTAGCTACGAGCAGTACTTC.

This clone was observed a single time. The chain employs TRBV6-5 and TRBJ1-5; possibly TRBD1 for D (5 bases). The V end was cut by 2 bases, the J end by 3 bases, with 14 bases between. The CDR3 is made up of 16 amino acids. Per germline, CDR1 MNHEY and CDR2 SVGAGI. The CDR3 region is CASSYGGMPPNQPQHF. CDR3 coding DNA: TGTGCCAGCAGTTACGGGGGAATGCCCCCCAATCAGCCCCAGCATTTT.